This TCR beta chain was identified in a study of a mutant IDH1 vaccine in newly diagnosed glioma. Study-wide context: The initiation of vaccination occurred 4-6 weeks after radiotherapy alone, or with temozolomide cycles. The therapy given earlier, which was standard therapy, consisted of radiotherapy, temozolomide, or both, and most of the patients received both.

The time point here: week 5, during vaccination. Every vaccination contained 300 ug of the mutant IDH1 20-mer peptide and was paired with topical imiquimod. The protocol was immunoSEQ multiplex PCR, while the TCRdb copy is restricted to in-frame clones and leaves out a portion. The table includes 49,000 or so clones, around 80% detected once. This clone occurred once. What it binds is not known. The V end was cut by 3 bases, the J end by 3 bases, with 18 bases between. CDR1 SGHDT and CDR2 YYEEEE come from the germline V gene. The CDR3 has 16 residues. The source of this sequence is a woman in her forties with glioma. The rearrangement joins TRBV5-6 to TRBJ1-2; maybe TRBD1 (6 bases). The sequencing here drew on PBMCs, taken from a glioma patient whose treatment included an IDH1 peptide vaccine. The CDR3 sequence is CASSSPDRFTYYGYTF. The CDR3 DNA is TGTGCCAGCAGCTCTCCGGACAGATTCACTTACTATGGCTACACCTTC.